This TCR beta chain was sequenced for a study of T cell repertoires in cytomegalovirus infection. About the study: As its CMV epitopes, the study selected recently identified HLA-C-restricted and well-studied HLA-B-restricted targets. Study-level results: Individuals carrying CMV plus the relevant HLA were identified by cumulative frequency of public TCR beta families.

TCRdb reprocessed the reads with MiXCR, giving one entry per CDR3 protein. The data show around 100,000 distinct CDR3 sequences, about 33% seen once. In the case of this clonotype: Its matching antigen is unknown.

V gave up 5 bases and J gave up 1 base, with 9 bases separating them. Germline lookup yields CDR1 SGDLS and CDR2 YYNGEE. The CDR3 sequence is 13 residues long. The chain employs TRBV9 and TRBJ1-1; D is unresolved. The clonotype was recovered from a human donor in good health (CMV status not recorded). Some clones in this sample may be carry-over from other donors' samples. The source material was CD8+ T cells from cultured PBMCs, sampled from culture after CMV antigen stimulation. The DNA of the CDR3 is TGTGCCAGCAGACCGCAGGAGAACACTGAAGCTTTCTTT. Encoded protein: CASRPQENTEAFF. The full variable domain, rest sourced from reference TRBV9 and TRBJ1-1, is DSGVTQTPKHLITATGQRVTLRCSPRSGDLSVYWYQQSLDQGLQFLIQYYNGEERAKGNILERFSAQQFPDLHSELNLSSLELGDSALYFCASRPQENTEAFFGQGTRLTVV.